What follows are 13 T cell receptor beta chains derived from one specimen sequenced in a study of naive and memory T cell subsets. Study-wide results and caveats: A few larger clonotypes appeared in naive repertoires, especially CD8, possibly memory cells re-expressing CD45RA.

No antigens are known for them. The beta constant-region primer was an equimolar mix of two oligonucleotides covering TRBC1 and TRBC2. Nested alpha and beta constant-region primers with the SP2 primer drove four PCR rounds on ligated cDNA. TCRdb reanalysed the UMI-ligation and nested PCR reads using MiXCR and keeps one entry per CDR3 protein. The sample has approximately 140,000 distinct CDR3 sequences, 22% seen once. Sequenced material: naive CD4+ T cells from blood. The receptors were gathered from a human donor in good health.

The V call is TRBV6-5, the J call TRBJ2-7; 11 positions match TRBD2. V gave up 7 bases and J gave up 3 bases; unmatched junction bases: 5. The CDR3 is 14 residues long. The germline V gene encodes CDR1 MNHEY and CDR2 SVGAGI. The CDR3 sequence: CASTGTSGNYEQYF. Written as DNA, the CDR3 is TGTGCCAGCACCGGGACTAGCGGAAACTACGAGCAGTACTTC.

In its sample, this clonotype was seen once. The chain carries TRBV3-1 and TRBJ1-2; 7 nucleotides match TRBD1. CDR3 length: 16 amino acids. Germline V gives CDR1 LGHDT, CDR2 YNNKEL (reference sequence). Unmatched junction bases numbered 16, after V lost 2 bases and J lost 10 bases. CDR3 residues: CASSQRAFGTEVFYTF. CDR3 nucleotides: TGTGCCAGCAGCCAACGAGCCTTTGGGACAGAAGTTTTCTACACCTTC.

This clonotype was seen only a few times. The V gene is TRBV12-3 or TRBV12-4, the J gene TRBJ2-6; possible D gene TRBD1, 5 bases. The CDR3 extends over 19 amino acids. The V gene lost 6 bases and the J gene lost 0 bases, with 21 bases spanning the gap. The DNA of the CDR3 is TGTGCCAGCAGGGCTACAGGTCTCTCCTCTCTCTCTGGGGCCAACGTCCTGACTTTC. Translated, it gives CASRATGLSSLSGANVLTF.

The rearrangement joins TRBV20-1 to TRBJ2-1; TRBD2 aligns across 12 bases. The germline V gene encodes CDR1 DFQATT and CDR2 SNEGSKA (reference sequence). Trimming at V came to 3 bases and at J to 9 bases, leaving 9 bases not matched to a gene. This CDR3 is 15 amino acids long. CDR3 bases: TGCAGTGCTAGTCCCCTAGCGGGAGGGCCGGTTGAGCAGTTCTTC. Protein sequence: CSASPLAGGPVEQFF.

This chain uses TRBV5-5 with TRBJ2-7; D possibly corresponds to TRBD2 (5 bases). The CDR3 covers 15 residues. The germline gives CDR1 SGHKS, CDR2 YYEKEE (reference sequence). The V and J ends lost 0 bases and 6 bases respectively, with 16 bases between them. The CDR3 region has the DNA TGTGCCAGCAGCTTGGGAACAGCGGTTCTTGGCGAGCAGTACTTC. Translated, it gives CASSLGTAVLGEQYF.

The sample holds many counts of this clonotype. The gene calls are TRBV11-2 and TRBJ2-1; no clear D. Germline V lookup: CDR1 SGHAT, CDR2 FQNNGV. This CDR3 has 12 residues. Deletions cut 5 bases from V and 8 bases from J, with 10 bases between. The CDR3 reads CASSHSSDEQFF. The CDR3 DNA reads as TGTGCCAGCAGCCACAGCTCGGATGAGCAGTTCTTC. The full variable domain, with the rest looked up from reference TRBV11-2 and TRBJ2-1, is EAGVAQSPRYKIIEKRQSVAFWCNPISGHATLYWYQQILGQGPKLLIQFQNNGVVDDSQLPKDRFSAERLKGVDSTLKIQPAKLEDSAVYLCASSHSSDEQFFGPGTRLTVL.

This chain connects TRBV19 to TRBJ2-5; D perhaps matches TRBD1 (5 bases). The germline gives CDR1 LNHDA, CDR2 SQIVND (reference sequence). The CDR3 consists of 14 residues. The V end lost 4 bases, the J end lost 4 bases, and 13 bases lay between the germline ends. CDR3: CASSNHGQRETQYF. CDR3 bases: TGTGCCAGTAGTAATCACGGACAAAGAGAGACCCAGTACTTC.

This clonotype was picked up many times. The chain's CDR3 is CAVIAGQGTDTQYF. CDR3 in DNA: TGTGCCGTCATAGCGGGGCAGGGCACAGATACGCAGTATTTT. The rearrangement links TRBV10-3 to TRBJ2-3, with 8 bases lining up with TRBD2. The CDR3 loop spans 14 amino acids. Germline V lookup: CDR1 ENHRY, CDR2 SYGVKD. J gave up 1 base and V 11 bases, and 8 bases lay outside the gene matches.

This clonotype was found many times. This chain connects TRBV20-1 to TRBJ1-2; D remains ambiguous. The CDR3 has 15 residues. Germline CDR1 and CDR2: DFQATT and SNEGSKA (reference sequence). V lost 0 bases and J 4 bases, leaving 15 bases between the germline ends. As DNA, the CDR3 is TGCAGTGCTAGAGATCCAGGACCAGAGATCTATGGCTACACCTTC. Its translation: CSARDPGPEIYGYTF.

This chain joins TRBV24-1 and TRBJ1-5, with D maybe TRBD1 (6 bases). This CDR3 contains 17 residues. The V and J ends lost 5 bases and 0 bases respectively, with 16 bases between them. Germline V gene data show CDR1 as KGHDR and CDR2 as SFDVKD. In nucleotides, the CDR3 is TGTGCCACCAGTGCGGGACACCCTTACTATAGCAATCAGCCCCAGCATTTT. Translated, it gives CATSAGHPYYSNQPQHF.

There are many counts of this clonotype. The rearrangement uses TRBV27 and TRBJ2-3; 9 positions match TRBD2. CDR3 length equals 15 residues. Per germline, CDR1 MNHEY and CDR2 SMNVEV (reference sequence). Germline trimming cut 4 bases from V and 4 bases from J; bases unmatched to any gene: 6. CDR3 protein: CASSSRGLAPDTQYF. DNA for the CDR3: TGTGCCAGCAGTTCTCGGGGACTAGCCCCAGATACGCAGTATTTT.

This clonotype appeared a few times. The chain uses TRBV6-6 and TRBJ1-1; 7 bases are a match to TRBD1. The CDR3 consists of 17 residues. V lost 6 bases to trimming and J lost 4 bases; unmatched junction nucleotides: 17. The V gene's germline CDR1 is MNHNY and CDR2 SVGAGI (reference sequence). The CDR3 nucleotides read TGTGCCAGCAGCCACACGCGCCGAGGGGGCGCTTCCACTGAAGCTTTCTTT. Its protein product is CASSHTRRGGASTEAFF.

As DNA, the CDR3 is TGTGCCAGCAGCCTTACTCACGGACAGGGTGGTGAGCAGTTCTTC. Encoded protein: CASSLTHGQGGEQFF. The J gene is TRBJ2-1, the V gene TRBV14; 8 bases fit TRBD1. V trimming: 4 bases; J trimming: 9 bases; junction bases outside the gene matches: 11. The CDR3 runs to 15 residues. CDR1 is SGHDN, CDR2 FVKESK, per germline.